The 14 T cell receptor beta chains below were found in one sample sequenced in a study of blood T cell repertoires in COVID-19. Here immunoSEQ multiplex PCR was the method, and the copy in TCRdb shows in-frame clones only, minus some. The sample holds some 170,000 clones; more than 75% are singletons and the top ten take 4.5% to 7.5%. Sequenced material: PBMCs or T cells enriched from blood (not recorded which). The source of these receptors is a man in his forties who had recovered from COVID-19.

J is TRBJ1-4 and V is TRBV19, with D possibly being TRBD1 (6 bases). This CDR3 is built from 15 residues. Germline CDR1 is LNHDA and CDR2 is SQIVND (reference sequence). V was shortened by 7 bases and J by 5 bases, with 17 bases between the two germline ends. The CDR3 loop reads CASTTGQPKNEKLFF. The CDR3 bases are TGTGCCAGTACTACCGGACAGCCTAAAAATGAAAAACTGTTTTTT.

This chain links TRBV19 with TRBJ1-5; 9 positions match TRBD1. The germline CDR1 and CDR2 sequences are LNHDA and SQIVND (reference sequence). V trimming: 1 base; J trimming: 1 base; junction bases outside the gene matches: 8. CDR3 length: 18 residues. CDR3 bases: TGTGCCAGTAGTATAGCCCGAACACAGGGGGCGAGCAATCAGCCCCAGCATTTT. Its translation is CASSIARTQGASNQPQHF.

This chain links TRBV4-2 with TRBJ2-2; 8 bases align to TRBD2. The germline CDR1 and CDR2 sequences are LGHNA and YNFKEQ. The CDR3 loop spans 18 amino acids. V lost 0 bases to trimming and J lost 10 bases; unmatched junction nucleotides: 16. The CDR3 reads CASSQDAEGGGPLSELFF. CDR3 bases: TGTGCCAGCAGCCAAGATGCTGAGGGCGGGGGGCCGCTTTCGGAGCTGTTTTTT.

The chain has TRBV5-1 and TRBJ1-4; TRBD1 aligns across 9 bases. The germline gives CDR1 SGHRS, CDR2 YFSETQ. The CDR3 spans 15 residues. The V and J ends lost 3 bases and 4 bases, in that order; junction bases with no gene match: 4. The CDR3 region has the DNA TGCGCCAGCAGCTACAGGGGGCTGAATAATGAAAAACTGTTTTTT. As protein: CASSYRGLNNEKLFF. The full variable domain, completed using reference TRBV5-1 and TRBJ1-4, is KAGVTQTPRYLIKTRGQQVTLSCSPISGHRSVSWYQQTPGQGLQFLFEYFSETQRNKGNFPGRFSGRQFSNSRSEMNVSTLELGDSALYLCASSYRGLNNEKLFFGSGTQLSVL.

The rearrangement joins TRBV7-8 to TRBJ1-1; D uncertain. V was shortened by 4 bases and J by 4 bases, with 13 bases between the two germline ends. The length of the CDR3 is 14 residues. Germline values: CDR1 SGHVS, CDR2 FQNEAQ. CDR3 bases: TGTGCCAGCAGCTCCTCCGGTGGAGTCACTGAAGCTTTCTTT. This codes for CASSSSGGVTEAFF. The whole variable domain, filled in from reference TRBV7-8 and TRBJ1-1, reads GAGVSQSPRYKVAKRGQDVALRCDPISGHVSLFWYQQALGQGPEFLTYFQNEAQLDKSGLPSDRFFAERPEGSVSTLKIQRTQQEDSAVYLCASSSSGGVTEAFFGQGTRLTVV.

The rearrangement uses TRBV3-1 (or the pseudogene TRBV3-2) and TRBJ1-2; no clear D gene. This CDR3 region has 14 residues. Germline V gene lookup returns CDR1 LGHDT and CDR2 YNNKEL (reference sequence). V dropped 4 bases and J dropped 0 bases, with 9 bases sitting between them. CDR3 amino acids: CASSRGGANYGYTF. CDR3 DNA: TGTGCCAGCAGCCGGGGAGGTGCTAACTATGGCTACACCTTC.

This chain joins TRBV5-1 and TRBJ2-2, with D perhaps matching TRBD2 (5 bases). Germline values: CDR1 SGHRS, CDR2 YFSETQ. This CDR3 is 15 amino acids long. Trimming removed 4 bases at V and 6 bases at J, with 16 bases between. The chain's CDR3 is CASSEGVGQAGELFF. CDR3 nucleotides: TGCGCCAGCAGCGAGGGAGTAGGGCAGGCCGGGGAGCTGTTTTTT.

CDR3 loop: CASSSDRFIEPQHF. The CDR3 nucleotides read TGTGCCAGCAGCAGCGACAGGTTCATTGAGCCCCAGCATTTT. This chain joins TRBV6-5 and TRBJ1-5, with D tentatively TRBD1 (6 bases). CDR1 and CDR2 (germline): MNHEY, SVGAGI. Deletions cut 6 bases from V and 8 bases from J, with 17 bases between. The CDR3 sequence is 14 residues long.

The rearrangement uses TRBV30 and TRBJ2-1; 7 bases agree with TRBD1. The CDR3 spans 13 residues. Looked up from germline, CDR1 is GTSNPN and CDR2 is SVGIG (reference sequence). DNA of the CDR3: TGTGCTACCCGACAGGGTCAATACAATGAGCAGTTCTTC. The encoded protein is CATRQGQYNEQFF.

The chain uses TRBV2 and TRBJ2-7, with a weak D call TRBD1 (6 bases). Trimming took off 7 bases at V and 4 bases at J, with 14 bases between the two ends. CDR3 size: 13 residues. Germline CDR1 is SNHLY and CDR2 is FYNNEI. Here the CDR3 DNA reads TGTGCCAGCAACTACGACAGGAGATACGAGCAGTACTTC. It codes for CASNYDRRYEQYF.

This rearrangement joins TRBV30 to TRBJ1-5; D is ambiguous. The V end was cut by 0 bases, the J end by 3 bases, with 12 bases between. CDR3 length: 15 amino acids. Germline loops: CDR1 GTSNPN, CDR2 SVGIG (reference sequence). The CDR3 loop reads CAWSVRRQSNQPQHF. The CDR3 DNA reads as TGTGCCTGGAGTGTACGGCGGCAGTCCAATCAGCCCCAGCATTTT.

This clone was detected only a few times. V gene TRBV6-5 combines with J gene TRBJ1-3, with TRBD1 matching over 7 bases. In germline, CDR1 is MNHEY, CDR2 SVGAGI. CDR3 length equals 14 residues. V trimming: 6 bases; J trimming: 3 bases; junction bases outside the gene matches: 5. CDR3 amino acids: CASRPQGFGNTIYF. Here the CDR3 DNA reads TGTGCCAGCAGGCCACAGGGGTTTGGAAACACCATATATTTT.

This sequence joins TRBV7-6 and TRBJ1-3; possibly TRBD1 for D (6 bases). From germline, CDR1 is SGHVS and CDR2 FNYEAQ. V was pared by 1 base and J by 1 base, with 11 bases between. There are 16 residues in the CDR3. CDR3 bases: TGTGCCAGCAGCTTAGGTCAGGGGATTTCTGGAAACACCATATATTTT. Encoded protein: CASSLGQGISGNTIYF.

This clone was observed once. The rearrangement joins TRBV24-1 to TRBJ2-1; TRBD1 agrees at 7 bases. V shed 4 bases, J shed 4 bases, and the junction held 12 bases outside the gene matches. CDR3 length: 17 amino acids. Germline V gene sequence: CDR1 KGHDR, CDR2 SFDVKD. CDR3 coding DNA: TGTGCCACCAGTGACCCCAGACAGGGCCTAATTTACAATGAGCAGTTCTTC. Translated, it gives CATSDPRQGLIYNEQFF.